The rows below give T cell receptor beta chains drawn from one sample of a study of T cells in Graves' hyperthyroidism and ophthalmopathy. Each CDR3 protein is one row after TCRdb ran MiXCR on the multiplex PCR reads. The sample includes 360,000 or so distinct CDR3 sequences, around a sixth of them seen just once. The sample consisted of blood. Receptor source: a woman in her thirties or forties with Graves' ophthalmopathy. Each CDR3 is given with its conserved first and last residue. A D gene is named only where the DNA matches it firmly.

d_call v_call cdr3_aa
- TRBV20-1 CSVATGSNQPQHF
- TRBV3-1 CASSDRDNHYEQYF
- TRBV28 CASSGVRVSSYEQYF
TRBD2 TRBV29-1 CSVPWREGSYEQYF
TRBD1 TRBV6-5 CASSSANRGNTEAFF
- TRBV28 CASSLTRGVYEQYF
TRBD2 TRBV11-1 CASSPRQSGGGETQYF
- TRBV20-1 CRLLGHTYEQYF
- TRBV5-4 CASSLDQGRQETQYF
- TRBV5-6 CASSLNRGLGAQHF
TRBD2 TRBV12-3/TRBV12-4 CASTTRGLAGKETQYF
- TRBV5-1 CASSLNSEAFF
TRBD1 TRBV30 CAWSGGQGARETQYF
TRBD1 TRBV13 CASSRTGVSTEAFF
- TRBV6-5 CAIASGADNEQFF
- TRBV6-1 CASSSARGAAETQYF
- TRBV7-9 CASSSDRWAEAFF
TRBD2 TRBV9 CASSVVGSGTSGKETQYF
- TRBV28 CASRRHPGTEAFF
TRBD1 TRBV19 CASSSSGGGHQPQHF
TRBD1 TRBV27 CASSLVTGTGLETQYF
TRBD2 TRBV6-2/TRBV6-3 CASSLTSAYSLQETQYF
TRBD1 TRBV7-8 CASSLALGQGSGEQYF
- TRBV6-5 CAGSGAQETEAFF
- TRBV6-5 CASSSRDQNTEAFF
- TRBV11-1 CASSLGFGAPYDTNTGELFF
- TRBV6-5 CASSYGTMNTEAFF
- TRBV20-1 CSASVFGRGPQNQPQHF
- TRBV12-3/TRBV12-4 CASSLARVQGEQYF
TRBD1 TRBV6-2/TRBV6-3 CASRNPQGNAEAFF
TRBD2 TRBV20-1 CSASIWAGGPEQYF
TRBD2 TRBV4-1 CASSLQGTRGETQYF
- TRBV7-3 CASSSPPAGEQFF
- TRBV6-1 CASSEVDSGGPQHF
- TRBV5-6 CASSLGKNIQYF
- TRBV6-2/TRBV6-3 CASSYSKQVLTRSYEQYF
TRBD2 TRBV7-8 CASSAWPSGRPYEQYF
- TRBV27 CASSFRQGRNQPQHF
- TRBV6-1 CASSDDHYEQYF
TRBD2 TRBV27 CASSASGGLVYEQYF
- TRBV9 CASSVGGRGGQETQYF
- TRBV6-1 CASSARNTAQYF
- TRBV11-2 CASSLGRVSTQYF
- TRBV7-8 CASSQLGGDFEQYF
- TRBV28 CASSFVMWAPSNYGYTF
TRBD2 TRBV27 CASSLSPPGLANSYEQYF
- TRBV5-2 CATRPGTGHSGANVLTF
- TRBV27 CASSLSSDRTNTGELFF
- TRBV6-5 CASRSGTFGGQPQHF
TRBD1 TRBV9 CASSSPRTGRHGYTF
- TRBV2 CASKRQVTYEQYF
TRBD2 TRBV20-1 CSARDLTSGSFDEQYF
TRBD1 TRBV12-3/TRBV12-4 CASSGWTGKYF
TRBD2 TRBV20-1 CSARDFRREVHEQYF
- TRBV20-1 CSAGGDPDRETQYF
- TRBV3-1 CASSRRTSFVGYTF
- TRBV28 CASRVDKWDTQYF
- TRBV4-1 CASKQGEGHTEAFF